A selection of T cell receptor beta chains follows, all from one sample in a study of cytomegalovirus exposure and HLA in healthy donors. Generated by immunoSEQ multiplex PCR, the TCRdb table keeps only in-frame clones and is missing some. The sample has about 100,000 clones; under 97% are singletons. Sequences were obtained from PBMCs. The receptors originated from a woman aged 18 to 35 in good health and CMV-seronegative. Each CDR3 is given with its conserved first and last residue. The D gene is left open where the match is weak. Size is stated for part of the rows, as once, few or many counts, or as a class when the clone is expanded.

clone size	D gene	V gene	J gene	CDR3 protein	CDR3 DNA
-	TRBD1	TRBV25-1	TRBJ1-1	CASSDPRRQGPGTEAFF	TGTGCCAGCAGTGACCCCCGGAGACAGGGCCCAGGGACTGAAGCTTTCTTT
-	-	TRBV5-1	TRBJ2-1	CASSLVGGLGKYNEQFF	TGCGCCAGCAGCTTGGTAGGAGGTTTGGGCAAATACAATGAGCAGTTCTTC
-	-	TRBV18	TRBJ1-5	CASSPSAPPAPQHF	TGTGCCAGCTCACCAAGCGCACCCCCGGCGCCCCAGCATTTT
-	-	TRBV7-6	TRBJ2-2	CASSHGAGELFF	TGTGCCAGCAGCCATGGAGCCGGGGAGCTGTTTTTT
-	-	TRBV7-5	TRBJ1-2	CVRSLGMGQDRPNYGYTF	TGTGTCAGAAGCTTAGGGATGGGGCAGGACAGGCCCAACTATGGCTACACCTTC
-	-	TRBV7-2	TRBJ1-1	CASSLAGVRDTEAFF	TGTGCCAGCAGCTTAGCCGGGGTAAGGGACACTGAAGCTTTCTTT
-	TRBD1	TRBV6-6	TRBJ2-2	CASSPQGPGELFF	TGTGCCAGCAGTCCACAGGGGCCCGGGGAGCTGTTTTTT
-	TRBD2	TRBV18	TRBJ2-3	CASSPGLAGPTDTQYF	TGTGCCAGCTCACCGGGACTAGCGGGCCCCACAGATACGCAGTATTTT
-	-	TRBV7-9	TRBJ1-5	CASSSGTSQPQHF	TGTGCCAGCAGCTCGGGGACAAGTCAGCCCCAGCATTTT
-	TRBD1	TRBV5-6	TRBJ2-7	CASSYPGQYEQYF	TGTGCCAGCAGCTACCCGGGACAGTACGAGCAGTACTTC
once	TRBD1	TRBV19	TRBJ2-1	CASRKTGTEHYNEQFF	TGTGCCAGTAGAAAAACCGGGACAGAACACTACAATGAGCAGTTCTTC
-	-	TRBV7-8	TRBJ2-1	CASSTNRENEQFF	TGTGCCAGCAGCACGAACAGAGAGAATGAGCAGTTCTTC
-	-	TRBV6-1	TRBJ1-5	CASSDGQYSNQPQHF	TGTGCCAGCAGTGACGGACAGTATAGCAATCAGCCCCAGCATTTT
-	-	TRBV18	TRBJ1-1	CASSLHSMNTEAFF	TGTGCCAGCTCACTTCACAGCATGAACACTGAAGCTTTCTTT
once	-	TRBV4-3	TRBJ2-1	CASSQGALSGNNEQFF	TGCGCCAGCAGCCAAGGGGCCCTAAGCGGCAACAATGAGCAGTTCTTC
-	TRBD1	TRBV2	TRBJ1-3	CASSEDRGSGNTIYF	TGTGCCAGCAGTGAAGACAGGGGCTCTGGAAACACCATATATTTT